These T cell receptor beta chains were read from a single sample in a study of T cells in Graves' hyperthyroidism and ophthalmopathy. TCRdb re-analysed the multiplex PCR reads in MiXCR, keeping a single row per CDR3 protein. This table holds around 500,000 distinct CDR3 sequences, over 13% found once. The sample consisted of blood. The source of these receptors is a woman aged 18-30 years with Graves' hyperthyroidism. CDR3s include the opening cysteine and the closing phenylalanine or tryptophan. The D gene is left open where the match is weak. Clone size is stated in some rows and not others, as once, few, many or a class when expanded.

CDR3: CSALVRWGETQYF
DNA: TGCAGTGCTCTCGTACGGTGGGGGGAGACCCAGTACTTC
size: many
V: TRBV20-1
J: TRBJ2-5
D: -

CDR3: CASSQGWRIPHNEQFF
DNA: TGTGCCAGCAGCCAAGGGTGGCGGATCCCCCACAATGAGCAGTTCTTC
size: few
V: TRBV3-1
J: TRBJ2-1
D: -

CDR3: CASGRGLLPYGYTF
DNA: TGTGCCAGCGGGAGGGGACTCCTTCCCTATGGCTACACCTTC
size: -
V: TRBV12-3/TRBV12-4
J: TRBJ1-2
D: -

CDR3: CASSPGRILNNEQFF
DNA: TGTGCCAGCAGCCCTGGGAGGATCCTGAACAATGAGCAGTTCTTC
size: many
V: TRBV12-3/TRBV12-4
J: TRBJ2-1
D: -

CDR3: CASSLAVGVAFF
DNA: TGTGCCAGCAGCTTGGCCGTAGGGGTAGCTTTCTTT
size: -
V: TRBV5-6
J: TRBJ1-1
D: -

CDR3: CASSLGLVEQETQYF
DNA: TGTGCCAGCAGCTTAGGATTGGTGGAGCAAGAGACCCAGTACTTC
size: many
V: TRBV7-2
J: TRBJ2-5
D: -

CDR3: CASSYTGDPGNEQFF
DNA: TGTGCCAGCAGCTACACAGGGGATCCTGGAAATGAGCAGTTCTTC
size: many
V: TRBV7-9
J: TRBJ2-1
D: TRBD1

CDR3: CSARSLAGTYNEQFF
DNA: TGCAGTGCTAGAAGTCTAGCGGGGACATACAATGAGCAGTTCTTC
size: many
V: TRBV20-1
J: TRBJ2-1
D: TRBD2

CDR3: CASSVDGGGRPQHF
DNA: TGCGCCAGCAGCGTCGACGGGGGGGGTAGGCCCCAGCATTTT
size: many
V: TRBV10-2
J: TRBJ1-5
D: -

CDR3: CASRTGTADNYGYTF
DNA: TGTGCCAGCAGAACAGGGACAGCAGATAACTATGGCTACACCTTC
size: many
V: TRBV12-3/TRBV12-4
J: TRBJ1-2
D: TRBD1

CDR3: CASSRWTGSEKLFF
DNA: TGTGCCAGCAGCCGGTGGACAGGGAGTGAAAAACTGTTTTTT
size: many
V: TRBV7-8
J: TRBJ1-4
D: TRBD1

CDR3: CSARDRARVVNTEAFF
DNA: TGCAGTGCTAGAGATCGTGCCAGGGTTGTGAACACTGAAGCTTTCTTT
size: many
V: TRBV20-1
J: TRBJ1-1
D: -

CDR3: CASSQVTRVVTGELFF
DNA: TGTGCCAGCAGCCAAGTAACCAGGGTCGTAACCGGGGAGCTGTTTTTT
size: many
V: TRBV3-1
J: TRBJ2-2
D: -

CDR3: CASSYYVRANTQYF
DNA: TGTGCCAGCAGTTACTATGTTCGGGCAAATACGCAGTATTTT
size: -
V: TRBV6-5
J: TRBJ2-3
D: -

CDR3: CASSSLGTGRIEQYF
DNA: TGTGCCAGCAGCTCCCTCGGGACAGGGAGGATCGAGCAGTACTTC
size: -
V: TRBV7-3
J: TRBJ2-7
D: TRBD1

CDR3: CASTGDLYEQYF
DNA: TGTGCCAGCACAGGGGACTTATACGAGCAGTACTTC
size: few
V: TRBV27
J: TRBJ2-7
D: -

CDR3: CASSVARFPYNEQFF
DNA: TGTGCCAGCAGCGTAGCTCGGTTCCCCTACAATGAGCAGTTCTTC
size: many
V: TRBV9
J: TRBJ2-1
D: -

CDR3: CASSLTVRAETQYF
DNA: TGTGCCAGCAGCTTAACGGTCAGGGCGGAGACCCAGTACTTC
size: many
V: TRBV7-3
J: TRBJ2-5
D: -

CDR3: CSAKGPGGPDGYTF
DNA: TGCAGTGCTAAGGGTCCTGGGGGCCCCGATGGCTACACCTTC
size: few
V: TRBV20-1
J: TRBJ1-2
D: -

CDR3: CASSTPGQGGDDYGYTF
DNA: TGTGCCAGCAGTACTCCGGGACAGGGAGGGGATGACTATGGCTACACCTTC
size: -
V: TRBV6-5
J: TRBJ1-2
D: TRBD1

CDR3: CASSIALQGVRVNEQFF
DNA: TGTGCCAGTAGTATAGCCCTACAGGGGGTGAGGGTCAATGAGCAGTTCTTC
size: many
V: TRBV19
J: TRBJ2-1
D: TRBD1

CDR3: CASSFSTGANVLTF
DNA: TGTGCCAGCAGTTTTTCTACCGGGGCCAACGTCCTGACTTTC
size: -
V: TRBV28
J: TRBJ2-6
D: -

CDR3: CAQDNQWTEAFF
DNA: TGTGCACAGGACAATCAGTGGACTGAAGCTTTCTTT
size: many
V: TRBV30
J: TRBJ1-1
D: -

CDR3: CASSLHGGYTF
DNA: TGTGCCAGCAGCCTACACGGTGGCTACACCTTC
size: many
V: TRBV3-1
J: TRBJ1-2
D: -

CDR3: CASSQQPDTEAFF
DNA: TGTGCCAGCAGCCAACAGCCGGACACTGAAGCTTTCTTT
size: many
V: TRBV3-1
J: TRBJ1-1
D: -

CDR3: CASRREGHQPQHF
DNA: TGTGCCAGCCGACGGGAGGGTCATCAGCCCCAGCATTTT
size: many
V: TRBV27
J: TRBJ1-5
D: -

CDR3: CASSERLAGETGELFF
DNA: TGCGCCAGCAGCGAACGACTAGCGGGAGAAACCGGGGAGCTGTTTTTT
size: -
V: TRBV10-2
J: TRBJ2-2
D: TRBD2

CDR3: CASSLRRNRRMGYTF
DNA: TGTGCCAGCTCACTAAGACGGAACAGAAGGATGGGCTACACCTTC
size: -
V: TRBV18
J: TRBJ1-2
D: -

CDR3: CASSPSDINTEAFF
DNA: TGTGCCAGTAGCCCCTCGGACATTAACACTGAAGCTTTCTTT
size: many
V: TRBV19
J: TRBJ1-1
D: -

CDR3: CASSFWGRARRTTQYF
DNA: TGTGCCAGCAGCTTCTGGGGGAGGGCCCGGCGGACTACGCAGTATTTT
size: -
V: TRBV5-4
J: TRBJ2-3
D: TRBD2

CDR3: CASSLSEQVPSGNTIYF
DNA: TGTGCCAGCAGCTTATCCGAACAGGTCCCCTCTGGAAACACCATATATTTT
size: many
V: TRBV7-8
J: TRBJ1-3
D: -

CDR3: CASEGLAVNEQFF
DNA: TGTGCCAGCGAGGGACTAGCGGTCAATGAGCAGTTCTTC
size: -
V: TRBV6-1
J: TRBJ2-1
D: TRBD2

CDR3: CASRPPGLAGSSYNEQFF
DNA: TGTGCCAGCAGACCCCCGGGACTAGCGGGCAGCTCCTACAATGAGCAGTTCTTC
size: many
V: TRBV2
J: TRBJ2-1
D: TRBD2

CDR3: CASSPPVWWQPQHF
DNA: TGTGCCAGTAGTCCTCCTGTTTGGTGGCAGCCCCAGCATTTT
size: many
V: TRBV19
J: TRBJ1-5
D: -

CDR3: CASSVDGDTQYF
DNA: TGTGCCAGCAGCGTAGATGGAGATACGCAGTATTTT
size: many
V: TRBV9
J: TRBJ2-3
D: -

CDR3: CASSYSAPGPQHF
DNA: TGTGCCAGCAGTTACTCCGCCCCTGGGCCCCAGCATTTT
size: -
V: TRBV6-5
J: TRBJ1-5
D: -

CDR3: CSAKTSGGLLEQYF
DNA: TGCAGTGCCAAGACTAGCGGGGGGCTCTTGGAGCAGTACTTC
size: -
V: TRBV20-1
J: TRBJ2-7
D: TRBD2